This T cell receptor (beta chain) was obtained from a study of T cells after yellow fever vaccination. Across the study: Preparation of fractions with low cell numbers was performed using SMART-Seq v4 Ultra Low Input.

Study-wide points: Weaker, the secondary response had a peak occurring faster, on day 5 versus 15. Subsequent to the booster, the majority of primary-vaccination clones reappeared (96% CD4, approximately 85% CD8).

Note on this clonotype: Its target is not known.

TCRdb analysed the 5' RACE reads with MiXCR anew, one entry per CDR3 protein. Among a few hundred thousand distinct CDR3 sequences listed, roughly 5% were seen once. The clonotype was recovered from a man between 18 and 35 years old who received the YFV17D yellow fever vaccine. Sample: CD4+ T cells sorted from PBMCs, taken on the day of the yellow fever booster vaccination.

The CDR3 spells CASSRQGGGEETQYF. Here the CDR3 DNA reads TGTGCCAGCAGCCGCCAGGGCGGGGGGGAAGAGACCCAGTACTTC. V gene TRBV7-9 combines with J gene TRBJ2-5; the match to TRBD2 covers 9 bases. CDR1 and CDR2 from the germline V gene are SEHNR and FQNEAQ (reference sequence). V trimming: 5 bases; J trimming: 3 bases; junction bases outside the gene matches: 7. The CDR3 extends over 15 amino acids.